The source of this T cell receptor beta chain is a study of shared clonotypes between healthy human individuals. The CDR3 is made up of 14 amino acids. Per germline, CDR1 MNHNS and CDR2 SASEGT. J was trimmed by 5 bases and V by 7 bases; bases with no gene match: 8. Repertoires were generated with immunoSEQ multiplex PCR, while TCRdb's copy carries only in-frame clones and drops some. The sample consists of roughly 500,000 clones, roughly 78% of them appearing once. The TCR originated in a woman between 35 and 50 years old in good health. Some clones in this sample may be carry-over from other donors' samples. The gene calls are TRBV6-1 and TRBJ2-3; 8 bases line up with TRBD1. Sequenced sample: PBMCs. The CDR3 sequence is CASNLARGLDTQYF. In DNA, the CDR3 is TGTGCCAGCAACTTGGCCAGGGGGCTAGATACGCAGTATTTT.